Here is one T cell receptor (beta chain) with its context. The antigen is undetermined. There are 17 residues in the CDR3. CDR1 is SGHVS and CDR2 is FNYEAQ in the germline V gene. The V gene end was trimmed by 1 base and the J gene end by 4 bases; junction bases not matched to a gene: 7. This specimen belongs to a study of cytomegalovirus exposure and HLA in healthy donors. The study's findings and limits: Another analysis was done later, and it associated approximately 15,000 TCR beta sequences with HLA alleles at 0.05 false discovery rate. Earlier analysis looked at TCR beta V segments, and most were productive about 90% or about 30% of the time.

Sampled while nominally healthy, donors likely had unrecorded immune exposures. With 60 Vbeta and 13 Jbeta primers, the PCR was carried out. The data were produced by immunoSEQ multiplex PCR, yet TCRdb's version contains in-frame clones alone and is incomplete. The sample carries under 200,000 clones, about 64% recorded once. This TCR was recovered from a man over 45 in good health and CMV-seronegative. The chain has TRBV7-6 and TRBJ2-3, with 11 bases that match TRBD2. Sequenced input: PBMCs. The DNA of the CDR3 is TGTGCCAGCAGCTTAGGGGCACCGGGACTAGCGGCAGATACGCAGTATTTT. It is translated as CASSLGAPGLAADTQYF.